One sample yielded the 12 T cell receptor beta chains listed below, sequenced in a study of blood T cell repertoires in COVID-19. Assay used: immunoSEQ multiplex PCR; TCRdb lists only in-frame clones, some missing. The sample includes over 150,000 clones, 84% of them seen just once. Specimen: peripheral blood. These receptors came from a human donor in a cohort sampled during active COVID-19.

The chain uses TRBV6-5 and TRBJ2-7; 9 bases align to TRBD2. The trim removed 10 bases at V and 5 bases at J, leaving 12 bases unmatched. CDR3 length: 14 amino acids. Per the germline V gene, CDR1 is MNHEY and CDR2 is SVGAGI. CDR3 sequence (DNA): TGTGCCACCCGACGGGCTAGCGGGAACCACGAGCAGTACTTC. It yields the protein CATRRASGNHEQYF.

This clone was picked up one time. CDR3 nucleotides: TGTGCCAGCAGTGACTGGACAGGGTCTTCCAATGAGCAGTTCTTC. Amino acid sequence: CASSDWTGSSNEQFF. This chain links TRBV25-1 with TRBJ2-1, with TRBD1 matching 8 bases. Per germline, CDR1 MGHDK and CDR2 SYGVNS. The CDR3 has 15 residues. V lost 3 bases to trimming and J lost 6 bases; unmatched junction nucleotides: 7.

The CDR3 DNA reads TGCGCCAGCAGCTTGCGTGGCGGGATCCTCTTAGGCAATGAGCAGTTCTTC. Translating it yields CASSLRGGILLGNEQFF. The rearrangement joins TRBV5-1 to TRBJ2-1; TRBD2 might be the D (6 bases). CDR3 size: 17 residues. V lost 1 base to trimming and J lost 6 bases, with 20 bases between them. Looked up from germline, CDR1 is SGHRS and CDR2 is YFSETQ.

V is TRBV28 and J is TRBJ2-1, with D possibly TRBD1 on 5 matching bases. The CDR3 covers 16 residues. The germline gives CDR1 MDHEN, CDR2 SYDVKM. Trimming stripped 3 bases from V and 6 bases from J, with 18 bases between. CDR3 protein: CASSLSGPLIGNEQFF. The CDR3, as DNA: TGTGCCAGCAGTTTGTCAGGGCCCCTTATCGGCAATGAGCAGTTCTTC.

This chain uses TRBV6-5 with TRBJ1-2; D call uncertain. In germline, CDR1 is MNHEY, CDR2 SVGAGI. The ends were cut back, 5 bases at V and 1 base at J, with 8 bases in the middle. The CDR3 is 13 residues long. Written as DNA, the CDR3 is TGTGCCAGCAGTCACGGGAGTAACTATGGCTACACCTTC. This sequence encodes CASSHGSNYGYTF.

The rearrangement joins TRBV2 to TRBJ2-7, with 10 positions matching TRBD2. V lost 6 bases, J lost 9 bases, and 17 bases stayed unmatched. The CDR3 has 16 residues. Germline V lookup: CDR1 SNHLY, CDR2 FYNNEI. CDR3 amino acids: CASRSLGTSVPTAQYF. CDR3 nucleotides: TGTGCCAGCAGAAGCCTCGGGACTAGCGTCCCTACGGCGCAGTACTTC.

The CDR3 DNA sequence: TGTGCCAGCAGCCTAGGGGTAACCTACGAGCAGTACTTC. This encodes CASSLGVTYEQYF. This chain links TRBV28 with TRBJ2-7, with a weak D call TRBD1 (5 bases). CDR3 length: 13 amino acids. Germline-derived CDR1 and CDR2 are MDHEN and SYDVKM. V lost 6 bases and J lost 2, with 11 bases in between.

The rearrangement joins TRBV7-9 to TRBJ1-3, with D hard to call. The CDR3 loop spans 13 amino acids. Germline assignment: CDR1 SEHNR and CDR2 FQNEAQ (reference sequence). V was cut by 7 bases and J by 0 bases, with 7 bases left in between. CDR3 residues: CASTRFSGNTIYF. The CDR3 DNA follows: TGTGCCAGCACCCGGTTCTCTGGAAACACCATATATTTT.

CDR3: CASRDLAGVYEQYF. DNA for the CDR3: TGTGCCAGCAGGGACCTAGCGGGCGTCTACGAGCAGTACTTC. The chain recombines TRBV6-5 with TRBJ2-7; 8 bases align to TRBD2. The ends lost 6 bases at V and 3 bases at J; junction bases unmatched: 7. Germline V gene sequence: CDR1 MNHEY, CDR2 SVGAGI. The CDR3 runs to 14 residues.

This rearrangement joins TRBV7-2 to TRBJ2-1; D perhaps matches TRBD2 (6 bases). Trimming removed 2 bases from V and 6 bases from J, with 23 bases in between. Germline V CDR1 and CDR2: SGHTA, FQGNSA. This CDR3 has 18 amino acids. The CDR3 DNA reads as TGTGCCAGCAGCTTATCTTTAGGATCATGGCGGGACTTCAATGAGCAGTTCTTC. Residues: CASSLSLGSWRDFNEQFF.

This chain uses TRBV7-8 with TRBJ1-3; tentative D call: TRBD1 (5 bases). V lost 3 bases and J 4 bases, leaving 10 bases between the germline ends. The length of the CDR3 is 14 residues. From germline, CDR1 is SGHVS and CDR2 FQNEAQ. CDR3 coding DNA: TGTGCCAGCAGCTTTGGCCAGGGAGGAAACACCATATATTTT. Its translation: CASSFGQGGNTIYF.

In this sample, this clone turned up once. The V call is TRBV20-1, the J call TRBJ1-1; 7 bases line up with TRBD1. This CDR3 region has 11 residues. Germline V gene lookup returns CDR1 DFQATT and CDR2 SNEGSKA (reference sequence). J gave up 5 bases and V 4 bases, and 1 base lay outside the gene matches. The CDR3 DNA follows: TGCAGTGCTAAACAGGGGACTGAAGCTTTCTTT. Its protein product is CSAKQGTEAFF.